This TCR beta chain comes out of a study of CD8 T cells in Susac syndrome. As concerns this clonotype: Its specificity is not known.

TCR beta was sequenced from blood CD8+ and CD4+ T cells. The multiple sclerosis controls were treatment-naive patients with relapsing-remitting disease that was stable or active. Random-hexamer reverse transcription was applied to roughly 0.5 to 1 ug RNA. The authors amplified TCR beta CDR3 across 54 Vbeta and 13 Jbeta using immunoSEQ multiplex PCR. TCRdb redid the calling of the immunoSEQ multiplex PCR reads with MiXCR, one entry per CDR3 protein. The data show about 180,000 distinct CDR3 sequences, approximately 95% seen once. Study-wide points: The authors acknowledged that the study's TCR sequencing and HLA analysis involved relatively few individuals.

Between the trimmed V and J ends, which lost 4 bases and 0 bases, there was a span of 10 bases. There are 14 residues in the CDR3. The receptor's source is a human donor with multiple sclerosis. Sequenced sample: CD8+ T cells from PBMCs. The chain joins TRBV23-1 to TRBJ2-7, with a tentative D call TRBD1 (6 bases). TRBV23-1 is an open reading frame whose function is uncertain. The CDR3 DNA sequence: TGCGCCAGCAGTCGGACAGAACCCTCCTACGAGCAGTACTTC. Amino acid sequence: CASSRTEPSYEQYF.